Listed below are T cell receptor beta chains from one sample, sequenced in a study of blood T cell repertoires in COVID-19. Some clones are missing from TCRdb's copy, which holds only in-frame ones; the method was immunoSEQ multiplex PCR. The sample includes some 170,000 clones, around 80% of them seen just once. What was sequenced was PBMCs or T cells enriched from blood (not recorded which). These receptors were obtained from a man over 45 who had recovered from COVID-19. Each CDR3 is given with its conserved first and last residue. A D gene is named only where the DNA matches it firmly. Some rows have no size entry. The others give once, few or many, or a class for an expanded clone.

j_call | v_call | clone_size | d_call | cdr3_length | cdr3_nt | cdr3_aa
TRBJ2-7 | TRBV10-2 | once | TRBD1 | 14 | TGCGCCAGCGCACGGGGACAGGGGGCTGTCGAGCAGTACTTC | CASARGQGAVEQYF
TRBJ1-1 | TRBV19 | few | . | 16 | TGTGCCAGTAGTACTACCTTAGTGGGCGGGAACGCTGAAGCTTTCTTT | CASSTTLVGGNAEAFF
TRBJ1-1 | TRBV19 | . | . | 14 | TGTGCCAGTAGTTCCCGGGACACGCATCTAGAAGCTTTCTTT | CASSSRDTHLEAFF
TRBJ1-4 | TRBV2 | . | . | 16 | TGTGCCAGCAGTGAACTCAGGGTCAGGGCTAATGAAAAACTGTTTTTT | CASSELRVRANEKLFF
TRBJ1-2 | TRBV3-1/TRBV3-2 | . | TRBD1 | 14 | TGTGCCAGCAGCCATACAGGACAGGGGGATGGCTACACCTTC | CASSHTGQGDGYTF
TRBJ1-5 | TRBV12-3/TRBV12-4 | . | TRBD1 | 13 | TGTGCCAGCAGTCCGACAGGGGATCAGCCCCAGCATTTT | CASSPTGDQPQHF
TRBJ2-7 | TRBV19 | . | TRBD1 | 14 | TGTGCCAGCAGGGACAGGGGAAGCTCCTACGAGCAGTACTTC | CASRDRGSSYEQYF
TRBJ1-2 | TRBV10-3 | . | . | 13 | TGTGCCATCAGTGAGTACACAAACTATGGCTACACCTTC | CAISEYTNYGYTF
TRBJ2-3 | TRBV30 | . | . | 14 | TGTGCCTGGAGTGTCAGAGCAAGCGCAGATACGCAGTATTTT | CAWSVRASADTQYF
TRBJ1-4 | TRBV5-4 | . | TRBD1 | 15 | TGTGCCAGCAGCCCGGCGACAGGGGTTGGCGAAAAACTGTTTTTT | CASSPATGVGEKLFF
TRBJ1-4 | TRBV28 | . | TRBD1 | 15 | TGTGCCAGCAGTTTTGGGACAGGGACTAATGAAAAACTGTTTTTT | CASSFGTGTNEKLFF
TRBJ1-2 | TRBV29-1 | . | . | 14 | TGCAGCGTTGAGCGACAGGCTAATCCCTATGGCTACACCTTC | CSVERQANPYGYTF
TRBJ1-2 | TRBV20-1 | . | . | 12 | TGCAGTGCTAGTCACGATATCGAGGGCTACACCTTC | CSASHDIEGYTF
TRBJ2-1 | TRBV5-1 | many | TRBD2 | 15 | TGCGCCAGCAGCCCAGGGATAGCGGGATACAATGAGCAGTTCTTC | CASSPGIAGYNEQFF
TRBJ2-7 | TRBV2 | . | TRBD1 | 15 | TGTGCCAGCCATGAGACAGGGACCAGCTCCTACGAGCAGTACTTC | CASHETGTSSYEQYF
TRBJ1-2 | TRBV28 | . | . | 10 | TGTGCCAGCAGGGGCAGAGGCTACACCTTC | CASRGRGYTF
TRBJ2-7 | TRBV3-1/TRBV3-2 | . | TRBD2 | 16 | TGTGCCAGCAGCCATGAAGCCCGTAGCGGGGCCTACGAGCAGTACTTC | CASSHEARSGAYEQYF
TRBJ2-1 | TRBV6-5 | few | TRBD2 | 16 | TGTGCCAGCAGTTACACCCTAGCGGGGGGCTACAATGAGCAGTTCTTC | CASSYTLAGGYNEQFF
TRBJ2-7 | TRBV23-1 | . | . | 13 | TGCGCCAGCCCTTCGGGTCCCGTATACGAGCAGTACTTC | CASPSGPVYEQYF
TRBJ2-1 | TRBV3-1/TRBV3-2 | . | TRBD2 | 16 | TGTGCCAGCAGCCGCGAGGGACTAGCGGGCTACAATGAGCAGTTCTTC | CASSREGLAGYNEQFF
TRBJ1-6 | TRBV5-8 | . | . | 12 | TGTGCCAGCAGTCAGAGGAAACCACCCCTCCACTTT | CASSQRKPPLHF
TRBJ2-1 | TRBV11-3 | few | . | 15 | TGTGCCAGCAGCCGAAGAGCGGCGGGTAACAATGAGCAGTTCTTC | CASSRRAAGNNEQFF
TRBJ1-3 | TRBV6-5 | . | TRBD1 | 15 | TGTGCCAGCAGAGACCACAGGGGAGCTGGAAACACCATATATTTT | CASRDHRGAGNTIYF
TRBJ1-1 | TRBV5-4 | once | . | 15 | TGTGCCAGCAGATATTGGGCGGGTGGTAACACTGAAGCTTTCTTT | CASRYWAGGNTEAFF
TRBJ1-1 | TRBV5-1 | . | . | 13 | TGCGCCAGCAGCGTGACAGAAGACACTGAAGCTTTCTTT | CASSVTEDTEAFF
TRBJ2-7 | TRBV5-1 | . | TRBD2 | 15 | TGCGCCAGCAGCCCCCGGCGCGGGGGGGCCTACGAGCAGTACTTC | CASSPRRGGAYEQYF
TRBJ1-4 | TRBV6-6 | . | . | 12 | TGTGCCAGCAGAAACCAGAATGAAAAACTGTTTTTT | CASRNQNEKLFF
TRBJ2-1 | TRBV2 | . | TRBD2 | 17 | TGTGCCAGCAGTGAATTCGGCTCTAGCGGGGGGCTCAATGAGCAGTTCTTC | CASSEFGSSGGLNEQFF
TRBJ1-2 | TRBV7-2 | . | . | 13 | TGTGCCAGCACCTACAGGGCGGAGTTGGGCTACACCTTC | CASTYRAELGYTF
TRBJ2-5 | TRBV5-4 | . | TRBD2 | 14 | TGTGCCAGCAGCCCCCCGGGGGGATCAGAGACCCAGTACTTC | CASSPPGGSETQYF
TRBJ1-6 | TRBV14 | . | . | 15 | TGTGCCAGCAGCCTTACCAGGGGATATAATTCACCCCTCCACTTT | CASSLTRGYNSPLHF
TRBJ2-5 | TRBV5-1 | . | TRBD1 | 16 | TGCGCCAGCAGCGCGTGGGACAGGGGTCGGGAAGAGACCCAGTACTTC | CASSAWDRGREETQYF
TRBJ1-3 | TRBV27 | . | . | 16 | TGTGCCAGCAGACCTACAGGGTTGGTCTCTGGAAACACCATATATTTT | CASRPTGLVSGNTIYF
TRBJ2-1 | TRBV6-5 | . | TRBD2 | 15 | TGTGCCAGCAGTTCCACGGGGGGCTCCTACAATGAGCAGTTCTTC | CASSSTGGSYNEQFF
TRBJ1-1 | TRBV27 | once | . | 14 | TGTGCCAGCAGTTTTTCCAGGGTTGGGACTGAAGCTTTCTTT | CASSFSRVGTEAFF
TRBJ1-6 | TRBV18 | . | . | 15 | TGTGCCAGCTCACCACTAGGGGCGATTGGTTCACCCCTCCACTTT | CASSPLGAIGSPLHF
TRBJ2-1 | TRBV14 | . | TRBD2 | 18 | TGTGCCAGCAGCCAGGAAACCGGGACTAGCGGGGAGCGCAATGAGCAGTTCTTC | CASSQETGTSGERNEQFF
TRBJ1-2 | TRBV5-8 | few | TRBD1 | 14 | TGTGCCAGCAGCCCCGGACAGGGTAACTATGGCTACACCTTC | CASSPGQGNYGYTF
TRBJ2-7 | TRBV27 | once | TRBD1 | 14 | TGTGCCAGCAGTTTAGACAGGGGGCCTCAAGAGCAGTACTTC | CASSLDRGPQEQYF
TRBJ2-7 | TRBV6-5 | . | . | 15 | TGTGCCAGCAGCGATACCGGGTTGAGCTCCTACGAGCAGTACTTC | CASSDTGLSSYEQYF